Given below is one T cell receptor (beta chain) in context. Its target is unknown. The source of the sample is a study of cytomegalovirus exposure and HLA in healthy donors. Overall study findings and caveats: Indistinguishability led to the exclusion of some V segments, TRBV6-2 and TRBV6-3 included. The classifier was said to identify cytomegalovirus status with high specificity and sensitivity. Certain sequence variants were highly shared and formed a cluster, and this cluster was likely a sequencing artifact.

PCR amplification relied on 60 Vbeta primers (plus 13 Jbeta primers). Produced via immunoSEQ multiplex PCR; TCRdb's table is partial and in-frame only. The sample lists approximately 110,000 clones, roughly 80% occurring once. This CDR3 region has 16 residues. Looked up from germline, CDR1 is MNHEY and CDR2 is SVGAGI. V lost 4 bases and J lost 4, with 20 bases in between. The V gene is TRBV6-5, the J gene TRBJ2-7; perhaps TRBD2 as D (7 bases). The sequenced sample was PBMCs. The sequence was collected from a woman in her thirties or forties in good health and CMV-seronegative. CDR3: CASSSRLGGGGYEQYF. CDR3 bases: TGTGCCAGCAGTTCCCGATTAGGGGGGGGCGGTTACGAGCAGTACTTC.